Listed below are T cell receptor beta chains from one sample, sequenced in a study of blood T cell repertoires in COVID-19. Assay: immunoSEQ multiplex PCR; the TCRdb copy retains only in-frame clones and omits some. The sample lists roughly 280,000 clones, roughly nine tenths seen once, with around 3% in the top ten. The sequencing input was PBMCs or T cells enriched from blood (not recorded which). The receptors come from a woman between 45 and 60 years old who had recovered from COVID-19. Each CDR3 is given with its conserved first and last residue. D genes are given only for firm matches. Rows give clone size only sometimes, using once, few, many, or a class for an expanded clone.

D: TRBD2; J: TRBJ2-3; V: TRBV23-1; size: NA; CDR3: CASSLTNGLAGLSTDTQYF; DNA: TGCGCCAGCAGTCTTACGAATGGACTAGCGGGTTTAAGCACAGATACGCAGTATTTT
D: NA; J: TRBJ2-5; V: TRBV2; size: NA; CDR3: CASSEKTRETQYF; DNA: TGTGCCAGCAGTGAAAAGACTCGGGAGACCCAGTACTTC
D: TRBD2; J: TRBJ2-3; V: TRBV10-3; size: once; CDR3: CAAGAGLSDTQYF; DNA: TGTGCCGCCGGAGCGGGGCTGTCAGATACGCAGTATTTT
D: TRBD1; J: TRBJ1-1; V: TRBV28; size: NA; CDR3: CASSSRTGGFNTEAFF; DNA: TGTGCCAGCAGTTCCCGGACAGGGGGCTTCAACACTGAAGCTTTCTTT
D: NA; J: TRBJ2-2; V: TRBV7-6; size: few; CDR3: CASSSNYQKGELFF; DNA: TGTGCCAGCAGCTCTAACTATCAGAAAGGGGAGCTGTTTTTT
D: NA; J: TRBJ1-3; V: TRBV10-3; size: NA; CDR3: CAISDAYSGNTIYF; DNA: TGTGCCATCAGTGACGCCTACTCTGGAAACACCATATATTTT
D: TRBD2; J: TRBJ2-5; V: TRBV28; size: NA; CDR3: CASSFSGLAGGWETQYF; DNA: TGTGCCAGCAGTTTTTCCGGACTAGCGGGAGGCTGGGAGACCCAGTACTTC
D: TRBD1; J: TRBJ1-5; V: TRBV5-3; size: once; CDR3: CARSRLMSGQVNQPQHF; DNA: TGTGCCAGAAGCCGGCTCATGTCGGGACAGGTAAATCAGCCCCAGCATTTT
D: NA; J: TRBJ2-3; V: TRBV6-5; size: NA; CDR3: CAIATADTQYF; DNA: TGTGCCATTGCCACGGCAGATACGCAGTATTTT
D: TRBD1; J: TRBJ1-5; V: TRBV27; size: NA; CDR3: CASRPGQVSTPQHF; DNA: TGTGCCAGCAGGCCGGGACAGGTTTCAACGCCCCAGCATTTT
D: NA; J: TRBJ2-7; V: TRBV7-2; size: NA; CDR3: CASSLSAGEQYF; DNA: TGTGCCAGCAGCCTTAGTGCGGGCGAGCAGTACTTC
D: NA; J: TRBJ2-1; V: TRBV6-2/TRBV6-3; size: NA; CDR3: CASSYAIGTTAYNEQFF; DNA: TGTGCCAGCAGTTACGCGATCGGGACAACCGCTTACAATGAGCAGTTCTTC
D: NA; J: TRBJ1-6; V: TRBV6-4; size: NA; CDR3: CASSASPRGNSPLHF; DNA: TGTGCCAGCAGTGCCTCCCCACGGGGTAATTCACCCCTCCACTTT
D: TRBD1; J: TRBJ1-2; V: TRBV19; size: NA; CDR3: CASRGSGTAYGYTF; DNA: TGTGCCAGTAGGGGTTCCGGGACAGCATATGGCTACACCTTC
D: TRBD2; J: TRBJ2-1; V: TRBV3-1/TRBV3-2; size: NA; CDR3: CASSLNKGLGDEQFF; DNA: TGTGCCAGCAGCCTCAACAAAGGACTAGGGGATGAGCAGTTCTTC
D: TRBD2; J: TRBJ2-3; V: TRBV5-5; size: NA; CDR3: CASTRLKTGGPDTQYF; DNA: TGTGCCAGCACCAGACTAAAAACGGGAGGGCCAGATACGCAGTATTTT
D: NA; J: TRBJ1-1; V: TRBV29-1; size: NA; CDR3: CSVGRGGTEAFF; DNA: TGCAGCGTTGGCAGGGGCGGCACTGAAGCTTTCTTT
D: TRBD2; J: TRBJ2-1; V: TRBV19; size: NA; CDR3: CASNLAGVHNEQFF; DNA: TGTGCCAGTAACCTAGCGGGAGTACACAATGAGCAGTTCTTC
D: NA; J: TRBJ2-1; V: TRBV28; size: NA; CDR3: CASSLALKGPRKQFF; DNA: TGTGCCAGCAGTTTGGCGCTCAAGGGGCCTAGAAAGCAGTTCTTC
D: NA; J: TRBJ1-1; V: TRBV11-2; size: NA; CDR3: CASSLDRGATEAFF; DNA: TGTGCCAGCAGCTTAGATCGGGGAGCTACTGAAGCTTTCTTT
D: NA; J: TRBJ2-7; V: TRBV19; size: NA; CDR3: CASSKIQTSRYEQYF; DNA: TGTGCCAGTAGTAAAATACAGACTAGTCGCTACGAGCAGTACTTC
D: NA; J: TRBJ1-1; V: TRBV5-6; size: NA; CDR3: CASAALTALNTEAFF; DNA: TGTGCCAGCGCCGCCCTGACAGCATTGAACACTGAAGCTTTCTTT
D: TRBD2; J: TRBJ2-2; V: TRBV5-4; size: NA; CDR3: CASSPAGTKTGELFF; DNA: TGTGCCAGCAGCCCCGCAGGGACTAAGACCGGGGAGCTGTTTTTT
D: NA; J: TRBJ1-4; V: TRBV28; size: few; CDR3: CASNPLGRGNGFHEKLFF; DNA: TGTGCCAGCAACCCTTTGGGCAGAGGGAACGGCTTCCATGAAAAACTGTTTTTT
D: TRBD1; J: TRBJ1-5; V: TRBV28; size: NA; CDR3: CASGPGTEGTQPQHF; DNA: TGTGCCAGCGGGCCCGGGACAGAAGGGACTCAGCCCCAGCATTTT
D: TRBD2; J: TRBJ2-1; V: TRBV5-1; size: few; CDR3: CASSYPSGRGARNEQFF; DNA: TGCGCCAGCAGCTACCCTAGCGGGAGAGGGGCTCGAAATGAGCAGTTCTTC
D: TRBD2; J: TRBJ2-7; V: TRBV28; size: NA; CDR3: CASSLGTSGSRRTEQYF; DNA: TGTGCCAGCAGTCTAGGGACTAGCGGGAGCAGGAGAACCGAGCAGTACTTC
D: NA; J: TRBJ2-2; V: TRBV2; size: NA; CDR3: CASSEEAPDTGELFF; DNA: TGTGCCAGCAGTGAGGAGGCCCCTGACACCGGGGAGCTGTTTTTT
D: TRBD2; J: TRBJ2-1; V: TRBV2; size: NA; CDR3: CASRLARVNEQFF; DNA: TGTGCCAGCAGACTAGCGAGGGTAAATGAGCAGTTCTTC
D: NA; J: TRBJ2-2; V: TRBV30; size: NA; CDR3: CAWRQGSGELFF; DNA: TGTGCCTGGAGACAGGGTTCCGGGGAGCTGTTTTTT
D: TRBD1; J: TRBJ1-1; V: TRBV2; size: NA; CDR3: CASLDREGFTEAFF; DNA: TGTGCCAGTCTGGACAGGGAAGGTTTCACTGAAGCTTTCTTT
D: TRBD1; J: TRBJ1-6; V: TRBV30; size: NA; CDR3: CACRRTGGSYNSPLHF; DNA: TGTGCCTGTCGACGGACAGGGGGCTCCTATAATTCACCCCTCCACTTT
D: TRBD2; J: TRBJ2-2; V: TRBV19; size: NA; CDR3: CASSISGVTTGELFF; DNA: TGTGCCAGTAGTATTAGCGGGGTAACCACCGGGGAGCTGTTTTTT
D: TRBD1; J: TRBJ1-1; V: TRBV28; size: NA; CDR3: CASSPNRRGPTEAFF; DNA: TGTGCCAGCAGTCCAAACCGCAGGGGGCCAACTGAAGCTTTCTTT
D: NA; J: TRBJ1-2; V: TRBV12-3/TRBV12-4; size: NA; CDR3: CASSLAERGGYTF; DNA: TGTGCCAGCAGTTTAGCAGAAAGGGGGGGCTACACCTTC